A selection of T cell receptor beta chains follows, all from one sample in a study of cytomegalovirus exposure and HLA in healthy donors. Sequencing used immunoSEQ multiplex PCR; TCRdb keeps in-frame clones, though not all of them. The repertoire holds 100,000 to 150,000 clones, with roughly four fifths as singletons. The source material was PBMCs. The receptor set was obtained from an older woman in good health and CMV-seropositive. CDR3s include the opening cysteine and the closing phenylalanine or tryptophan. Each record gives: J gene, D gene, clone size, CDR3 length, V gene, CDR3 protein, CDR3 DNA. A D gene is named only where the DNA matches it firmly. Clone size is stated in some rows and not others, as once, few, many or a class when expanded.

TRBJ2-6,.,.,17,TRBV30,CAWSREARYSGANVLTF,TGTGCCTGGAGTCGTGAAGCCCGATACTCTGGGGCCAACGTCCTGACTTTC
TRBJ2-1,.,.,15,TRBV6-1,CASSPRTSLYNEQFF,TGTGCCAGCAGTCCCCGGACAAGTCTCTACAATGAGCAGTTCTTC
TRBJ1-5,TRBD1,.,16,TRBV5-6,CASSMTGTGGNQPQHF,TGTGCCAGCAGCATGACCGGGACAGGGGGGAATCAGCCCCAGCATTTT
TRBJ1-1,.,.,13,TRBV7-2,CASTPTGNTEAFF,TGTGCCAGCACCCCAACAGGAAACACTGAAGCTTTCTTT
TRBJ2-7,TRBD1,.,15,TRBV30,CAWDPSRQGAYEQYF,TGTGCCTGGGACCCCAGTAGACAGGGGGCCTACGAGCAGTACTTC
TRBJ1-2,.,.,13,TRBV18,CASSPAVENGYTF,TGTGCCAGCTCACCAGCGGTCGAGAATGGCTACACCTTC
TRBJ1-3,TRBD1,few,15,TRBV2,CASSSGQYSGNTIYF,TGTGCCAGCAGTTCGGGACAGTACTCTGGAAACACCATATATTTT
TRBJ1-2,.,.,14,TRBV7-9,CASSSSGAGNGYTF,TGTGCCAGCAGCTCTTCTGGGGCAGGGAATGGCTACACCTTC
TRBJ1-2,TRBD1,once,12,TRBV6-1,CASSRQGYGYTF,TGTGCCAGCAGCCGACAGGGGTATGGCTACACCTTC
TRBJ2-5,.,.,15,TRBV4-2,CASSQDGLAQKTQYF,TGTGCCAGCAGCCAAGATGGGCTAGCTCAAAAGACCCAGTACTTC
TRBJ2-1,TRBD2,.,16,TRBV7-9,CASSLALAGGPFEQFF,TGTGCCAGCAGCTTAGCGCTAGCGGGGGGGCCTTTTGAGCAGTTCTTC
TRBJ1-4,.,.,14,TRBV5-1,CASSFGYVNEKLFF,TGCGCCAGCAGCTTCGGGTACGTTAATGAAAAACTGTTTTTT
TRBJ1-6,TRBD1,.,15,TRBV6-4,CASSDSVQGGSPLHF,TGTGCCAGCAGTGACTCGGTGCAGGGGGGTTCACCCCTCCACTTT
TRBJ2-1,TRBD2,.,14,TRBV7-8,CASSLTGGSYEQFF,TGTGCCAGCAGCTTAACCGGCGGGAGTTATGAGCAGTTCTTC
TRBJ2-5,.,.,14,TRBV9,CASSVVGAQETQYF,TGTGCCAGCAGCGTAGTTGGAGCACAAGAGACCCAGTACTTC
TRBJ2-1,TRBD2,few,13,TRBV2,CASKERGDNEQFF,TGTGCCAGCAAGGAGCGGGGGGACAATGAGCAGTTCTTC
TRBJ1-2,.,.,14,TRBV5-6,CASSSRRANYGYTF,TGTGCCAGCAGCTCAAGGAGAGCTAACTATGGCTACACCTTC
TRBJ2-4,TRBD1,.,19,TRBV7-4,CASSRGGQGARGAKNIQYF,TGTGCCAGCAGCCGCGGGGGACAGGGGGCTCGGGGAGCCAAAAACATTCAGTACTTC
TRBJ2-2,.,.,14,TRBV27,CASSLSLDTGELFF,TGTGCCAGCAGTTTATCCTTAGACACCGGGGAGCTGTTTTTT
TRBJ2-3,TRBD2,.,18,TRBV7-9,CASSDRLAGGVFGDTQYF,TGTGCCAGCAGCGATAGACTAGCGGGAGGGGTATTCGGAGATACGCAGTATTTT
TRBJ2-3,TRBD2,.,15,TRBV30,CAWEDGGGRTDTQYF,TGTGCCTGGGAGGACGGGGGGGGGCGCACAGATACGCAGTATTTT
TRBJ1-1,.,few,13,TRBV7-3,CASSLTPNTEAFF,TGTGCCAGCAGCTTGACACCGAACACTGAAGCTTTCTTT
TRBJ2-7,.,once,15,TRBV12-1,CASSFPGQGPREQYF,TGTGCCAGCAGCTTTCCGGGACAGGGGCCCCGCGAGCAGTACTTC
TRBJ2-7,TRBD1,.,14,TRBV27,CASSYDRGAYEQYF,TGTGCCAGCAGTTATGACAGGGGAGCCTACGAGCAGTACTTC
TRBJ2-5,.,.,13,TRBV9,CASSAGVQETQYF,TGTGCCAGCAGCGCGGGGGTTCAAGAGACCCAGTACTTC
TRBJ2-3,TRBD2,.,15,TRBV2,CASSGGLAGVDTQYF,TGTGCCAGCAGTGGAGGACTAGCGGGGGTGGATACGCAGTATTTT
TRBJ2-5,.,.,16,TRBV7-9,CASSLVVQALQETQYF,TGTGCCAGCAGCTTAGTAGTCCAAGCCTTGCAAGAGACCCAGTACTTC
TRBJ2-3,.,.,13,TRBV6-1,CASVSPSTDTQYF,TGTGCCAGCGTTAGTCCAAGCACAGATACGCAGTATTTT
TRBJ2-1,.,.,16,TRBV10-2,CASMPGQDQRGREQFF,TGCGCCAGCATGCCGGGACAGGACCAGCGGGGCCGGGAGCAGTTCTTC
TRBJ2-1,.,.,14,TRBV4-3,CASSQERSYNEQFF,TGCGCCAGCAGCCAAGAGCGCTCCTACAATGAGCAGTTCTTC
TRBJ2-3,TRBD2,.,16,TRBV6-6,CASSYAPGLRSDTQYF,TGTGCCAGCAGTTACGCACCGGGACTACGGTCAGATACGCAGTATTTT
TRBJ2-5,.,.,14,TRBV7-2,CASSPDYLQETQYF,TGTGCCAGCAGCCCCGACTACCTCCAAGAGACCCAGTACTTC
TRBJ1-1,TRBD1,.,20,TRBV2,CASSISPGRGGQGWRTEAFF,TGTGCCAGCAGTATAAGTCCCGGCCGGGGAGGACAGGGTTGGCGCACTGAAGCTTTCTTT
TRBJ2-1,TRBD2,.,19,TRBV4-3,CASSQDLAGRVLRFNEQFF,TGCGCCAGCAGCCAAGATCTAGCGGGCCGAGTCCTCCGATTCAATGAGCAGTTCTTC
TRBJ1-1,TRBD1,.,16,TRBV6-5,CASSYATGTGFTEAFF,TGTGCCAGCAGTTACGCTACCGGGACAGGGTTCACCGAAGCTTTCTTT
TRBJ2-2,TRBD1,.,19,TRBV5-1,CASSSHRGIGSMNTGELFF,TGCGCCAGCAGCTCCCACAGGGGAATCGGGTCCATGAACACCGGGGAGCTGTTTTTT
TRBJ1-1,.,.,14,TRBV18,CASSPDSMNTEAFF,TGTGCCAGCTCACCTGACAGCATGAACACTGAAGCTTTCTTT
TRBJ2-7,TRBD1,.,15,TRBV5-6,CASSGGDRVPYEQYF,TGTGCCAGCAGCGGTGGGGACAGGGTCCCCTACGAGCAGTACTTC
TRBJ1-6,TRBD1,.,14,TRBV19,CASSVQGANSPLHF,TGTGCCAGTAGTGTACAGGGGGCGAATTCACCCCTCCACTTT
TRBJ1-5,.,.,12,TRBV30,CAWSWTNQPQHF,TGTGCCTGGAGTTGGACAAATCAGCCCCAGCATTTT
TRBJ2-2,TRBD1,.,15,TRBV2,CASSPDRGSTGELFF,TGTGCCAGCAGTCCAGACAGGGGAAGTACCGGGGAGCTGTTTTTT